A selection of T cell receptor beta chains follows, all from one sample in a study of regulatory T cells in long-lasting Graves disease. TCRdb fed the multiplex PCR reads into MiXCR, producing one record per CDR3 protein. The sample includes approximately 360,000 distinct CDR3 sequences, around 11% of them seen just once. These same records also appear under a second study, on T cells in Graves' hyperthyroidism and ophthalmopathy.

Material: peripheral blood mononuclear cells (PBMCs), obtained at new diagnosis, from a patient treated with antithyroid drugs. The origin of the receptors is a young woman with Graves disease. Both conserved end residues are part of each CDR3. The order of the fields is J gene, V gene, clone size, D gene, CDR3 protein, CDR3 DNA. The D gene is left open where the match is weak. Some rows have no size entry. The others give once, few or many, or a class for an expanded clone.

>TRBJ1-2|TRBV5-1|many|TRBD1
CASSLATGGHGYTF
TGCGCCAGCAGCTTGGCGACAGGGGGCCATGGCTACACCTTC
>TRBJ1-1|TRBV5-1|few|-
CASSGGYEAFF
TGCGCCAGCAGCGGAGGATATGAAGCTTTCTTT
>TRBJ2-6|TRBV5-1|-|-
CAGSLAGTGANVLTF
TGCGCCGGCAGCTTGGCCGGGACTGGGGCCAACGTCCTGACTTTC
>TRBJ1-1|TRBV7-9|many|-
CASSFERGLGYTEAFF
TGTGCCAGCAGCTTCGAAAGGGGACTCGGTTACACTGAAGCTTTCTTT
>TRBJ1-4|TRBV3-1|many|-
CASSQDLYGNEKLFF
TGTGCCAGCAGCCAAGATCTTTACGGGAATGAAAAACTGTTTTTT
>TRBJ2-1|TRBV20-1|-|TRBD1
CSGTGTGGGDEQFF
TGCAGTGGGACCGGGACAGGGGGAGGAGATGAGCAGTTCTTC
>TRBJ2-1|TRBV24-1|many|-
CATAGDDDEQFF
TGTGCCACCGCGGGCGACGACGATGAGCAGTTCTTC
>TRBJ2-7|TRBV28|many|-
CASNSLLGWGRSDYEQYF
TGTGCCAGCAATTCCCTATTAGGATGGGGGCGGTCAGACTACGAGCAGTACTTC
>TRBJ1-1|TRBV6-1|many|-
CASRPGWGTEAFF
TGTGCCAGCAGACCAGGGTGGGGCACTGAAGCTTTCTTT
>TRBJ1-6|TRBV20-1|-|-
CSARVRDPATSPLHF
TGCAGTGCTAGAGTGAGGGATCCCGCAACCTCACCCCTCCACTTT
>TRBJ2-1|TRBV6-2/TRBV6-3|many|TRBD2
CASSFPGLAYNEQFF
TGTGCCAGCAGTTTTCCGGGACTAGCTTACAATGAGCAGTTCTTC
>TRBJ1-2|TRBV3-1|many|-
CASSPEPQANYGYTF
TGTGCCAGCAGCCCCGAACCACAGGCGAACTATGGCTACACCTTC
>TRBJ1-1|TRBV20-1|many|-
CSARESGDVTEAFF
TGCAGTGCTAGAGAATCAGGGGATGTCACTGAAGCTTTCTTT
>TRBJ2-1|TRBV7-2|-|TRBD2
CASSFALTSGGSEQFF
TGTGCCAGCAGCTTCGCTTTGACTAGCGGGGGGTCTGAGCAGTTCTTC
>TRBJ1-1|TRBV6-2/TRBV6-3|many|-
CASSYPITTGKMNTEAFF
TGTGCCAGCAGTTACCCGATAACGACAGGCAAAATGAACACTGAAGCTTTCTTT
>TRBJ2-5|TRBV11-3|many|-
CASSPPRRETQYF
TGTGCCAGCAGCCCACCGAGGCGGGAGACCCAGTACTTC
>TRBJ1-2|TRBV2|many|TRBD1
CARLTGPNYGYTF
TGTGCCAGATTGACAGGGCCCAACTATGGCTACACCTTC
>TRBJ1-2|TRBV2|few|-
CASDVRGRGYTF
TGTGCCAGCGATGTAAGGGGACGGGGCTACACCTTC
>TRBJ1-4|TRBV6-5|-|TRBD1
CASSYSGTGYEKLFF
TGTGCCAGCAGTTATTCCGGGACAGGGTATGAAAAACTGTTTTTT
>TRBJ1-1|TRBV7-8|many|-
CASSALPQAATEAFF
TGTGCCAGCAGCGCCCTACCACAGGCGGCTACTGAAGCTTTCTTT
>TRBJ1-2|TRBV7-9|many|TRBD1
CASSLGQGAHYGYTF
TGTGCCAGCAGCTTAGGGCAGGGGGCGCATTATGGCTACACCTTC
>TRBJ2-1|TRBV12-3/TRBV12-4|many|TRBD2
CASSLKVAGEYEQFF
TGTGCCAGCAGTTTAAAAGTAGCGGGAGAATATGAGCAGTTCTTC
>TRBJ2-5|TRBV4-1|many|TRBD2
CASSRAGGPSETQYF
TGCGCCAGCAGCAGAGCGGGGGGCCCCTCAGAGACCCAGTACTTC
>TRBJ2-5|TRBV20-1|many|-
CSARETGSPGETQYF
TGCAGTGCTAGAGAGACTGGCAGCCCGGGAGAGACCCAGTACTTC
>TRBJ2-4|TRBV2|many|TRBD1
CASSERTGAKNIQYF
TGTGCCAGCAGTGAACGGACAGGAGCCAAAAACATTCAGTACTTC
>TRBJ1-5|TRBV19|-|-
CASSNRDGDQPQHF
TGTGCCAGTAGTAACCGGGACGGAGATCAGCCCCAGCATTTT
>TRBJ1-1|TRBV6-2/TRBV6-3|many|-
CASSYYRDNTEAFF
TGTGCCAGCAGTTACTACAGGGATAACACTGAAGCTTTCTTT
>TRBJ1-6|TRBV28|once|-
CASSLEVYNSPLHF
TGTGCCAGCAGTTTGGAGGTCTATAATTCACCCCTCCACTTT
>TRBJ1-1|TRBV5-1|-|-
CASSLGVLGGMPEAFF
TGCGCCAGCAGCTTGGGGGTGTTGGGGGGGATGCCTGAAGCTTTCTTT
>TRBJ2-5|TRBV5-4|few|TRBD1
CASSPPDRGETQYF
TGTGCCAGCAGCCCCCCCGACAGGGGTGAGACCCAGTACTTC
>TRBJ2-1|TRBV7-9|-|TRBD2
CASSYFRLAGASYNEQFF
TGTGCCAGCAGCTACTTTCGTCTAGCGGGAGCCTCCTACAATGAGCAGTTCTTC
>TRBJ1-1|TRBV28|many|-
CASSYGSLNTEAFF
TGTGCCAGCAGTTATGGGTCCTTGAACACTGAAGCTTTCTTT
>TRBJ2-7|TRBV28|few|-
CASSLLSGAYEQYF
TGTGCCAGCAGTTTATTGTCAGGGGCTTACGAGCAGTACTTC